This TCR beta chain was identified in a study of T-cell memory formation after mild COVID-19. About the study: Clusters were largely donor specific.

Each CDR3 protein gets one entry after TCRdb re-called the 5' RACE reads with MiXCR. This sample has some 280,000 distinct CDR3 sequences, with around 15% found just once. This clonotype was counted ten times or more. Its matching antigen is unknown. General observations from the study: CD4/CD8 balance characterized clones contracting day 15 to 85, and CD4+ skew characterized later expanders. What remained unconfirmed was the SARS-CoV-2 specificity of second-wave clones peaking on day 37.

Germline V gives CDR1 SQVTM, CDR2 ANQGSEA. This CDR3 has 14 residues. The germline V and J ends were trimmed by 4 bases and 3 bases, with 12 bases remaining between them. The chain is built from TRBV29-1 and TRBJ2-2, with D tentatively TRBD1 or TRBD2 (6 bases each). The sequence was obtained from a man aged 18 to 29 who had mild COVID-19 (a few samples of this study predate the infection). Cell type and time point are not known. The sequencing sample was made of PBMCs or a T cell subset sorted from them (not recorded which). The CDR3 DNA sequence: TGCAGCGTTGGCTTGGGGGGCTACACCGGGGAGCTGTTTTTT. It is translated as CSVGLGGYTGELFF.